This T cell receptor beta chain was recorded in a study of CD8 T cells in Susac syndrome. With random hexamers, reverse transcription was performed on roughly 0.45 to 1 ug of RNA. It was immunoSEQ multiplex PCR that amplified TCR beta CDR3 across 54 Vbeta and 13 Jbeta. MiXCR, run by TCRdb on the immunoSEQ multiplex PCR reads, gives a single entry per CDR3 protein. The sample holds about 84,000 distinct CDR3 sequences, around 96% seen once. Regarding the study as a whole: Within total CD8+ repertoires, some 15 Susac-specific public clones were found, and within CD8+ TEMRA repertoires, about 5.

This CDR3 contains 14 residues. Germline V CDR1 and CDR2: PRHDT, FYEKMQ (reference sequence). Trimming shortened V by 3 bases and J by 3 bases, and 12 bases separated the two germline ends. Sequencing of TCR beta, carried out with a high-throughput approach, was applied to CD8+ and CD4+ T cells from the blood. Isolation of CD8+ and CD4+ T cells was performed negatively, whereas enrichment of TEMRA cells was done by FACS. Points on this clonotype: Antigen unknown.

The V and J genes are TRBV13 and TRBJ2-7; D may be TRBD2 (5 bases). This TCR was sampled from a human donor with Susac syndrome. The sequencing input was CD8+ T cells from PBMCs. The CDR3 sequence: CASSFSGIYYEQYF. The DNA for the CDR3 is TGTGCCAGCAGCTTCTCCGGGATCTACTACGAGCAGTACTTC.